Reported below is one T cell receptor beta chain. No antigen is known for it. The record has no base qualities; no much larger clone is one base away. Looking up the germline V gene yields CDR1 MNHNS and CDR2 SASEGT. From its cysteine to its phenylalanine, the CDR3 spans 14 amino acids. Of the read, only the CDR3 DNA is kept; its 42 bases are in frame from base 1. The V end gives up 9 bases and the J end 0 bases, leaving 6 bases in the junction not matched to a gene. This specimen comes from a study of shared clonotypes between healthy human individuals (dated by TCRdb to the early 2020s). Broadly, across the study: The cohort comprised two women and three men aged 18 to 49 years. For each donor, CD4 naive and CD4 memory were each given three plates, CD8 naive was given two plates, and CD8 memory was given one plate. The study deeply sequenced blood TCR repertoires of about five healthy adults to estimate repertoire size and the extent of clonotype sharing between individuals. To increase sequencing depth and limit assay-specific biases, TCR repertoire library preparation and sequencing were carried out by different laboratories using diverse techniques. Per donor, leukapheresis produced somewhere between about 0.94 and 10 billion PBMCs. Broader findings and caveats from the paper: Pairwise subsampling led to the expectation that sequencing depth would affect the degree of clonotype sharing among donors. Only blood was sampled, and tissue TCR repertoires likely differ from those in blood. Roughly 5% of naive CD4, roughly 3.5% of naive CD8, about 2.1% of memory CD4, and approximately 0.4% of memory CD8 clonotypes were shared across several donors. Compared with non-shared clonotypes, clonotypes shared by all four sorted-subset donors had higher generation probabilities. Rarefaction of sorted-subset datasets indicated incomplete sequencing despite the large sequencing depth. Because the study included only a small number of donors, the genetic and exposure-history diversity represented was limited. Larger estimated clonotype richness was generally found for naive subsets than for memory subsets.

TCR CDR3 regions were amplified from genomic DNA by multiplex PCR using the deep immunoSEQ assay. For each cell subset, the extracted genomic DNA was distributed evenly across all wells of several immunoSEQ 96-well plates, and each plate served as one replicate. For sorted subsets, approximately 190 ng genomic DNA, equal to tens of thousands of T cell genomes, was loaded into each replicate PCR. The purified libraries were quantified using a Qubit 3.0 fluorometer, sized with a Bioanalyzer 2100, and then quantified again using the KAPA Library Quantification kit. A separate single-read 150-cycle Illumina NextSeq 550 flow cell was used to sequence each immunoSEQ 96-well plate. The study's processing was this. Because the immunoSEQ output held only junctional sequences and lacked quality scores, the filtering could not match the filtering applied to full-length reads. To assign V/J genes and CDR3, sequences were annotated using PyIR, a Python wrapper for IgBLAST v1.9, with IMGT germline references. Reads were removed for weak V/J assignments (E-value above 1e-6), missing CDR3, stop codons, out-of-frame junctions, or ambiguous translated residues. V3J clonotypes were defined as sequences sharing an identical inferred V gene, J gene, and CDR3 amino acid sequence. The percentage overlap between two repertoires was calculated by dividing the number of shared unique clonotypes by the size of the smaller repertoire. Repertoire richness was assessed with RTK rarefaction, the Chao1 estimator, and Recon v2.1 estimates of unobserved clonotypes. OLGA was used to compute generation probabilities for all TCRbeta clonotypes that the gDNA method yielded from a handful of donors. TCRdb's version of the immuneACCESS table is confined to in-frame rearrangements and falls short of the full clone set. An unresolved V gene accounts for under half of the shortfall where checked; the remainder is of unknown origin. Clone size and the V and J calls come from that table; the DNA yielded D and trimming. The sample profile shows approximately 1,500,000 clones; approximately 97% of them were found once. The ten most abundant clones make up 1% to 1.5% of the sample.

The donors were healthy, HIV-negative adults who had no recently reported acute infections or vaccinations. All donors were Caucasian adults living in Nashville, Tennessee, USA. CD4+ T cells were enriched by magnetic negative selection; naive cells were then positively selected on CD45RA, and the negative fraction formed the memory subset. Blood was collected by leukapheresis, and PBMCs were isolated by Ficoll-Histopaque density gradient centrifugation and then cryopreserved in liquid nitrogen vapor phase. Purity and quantity of every magnetically sorted T cell population were checked by analytical flow cytometry. From each sorted fraction, genomic DNA was isolated and quantified by UV absorbance on a Nanodrop 2000c.

The receptor was isolated from a man under 40 in good health. The chain employs TRBV6-1 and TRBJ2-3; TRBD2 lines up with 7 middle nucleotides. The sequenced material came from naive CD4+ T cells sorted from blood. The cell subset or site label, read with the paper, signifies: CD45RA+ positively selected. This receptor carries the CDR3 CASSTSTSTDTQYF. The sequenced DNA is TGTGCCAGTTCGACTAGCACGAGCACAGATACGCAGTATTTT.